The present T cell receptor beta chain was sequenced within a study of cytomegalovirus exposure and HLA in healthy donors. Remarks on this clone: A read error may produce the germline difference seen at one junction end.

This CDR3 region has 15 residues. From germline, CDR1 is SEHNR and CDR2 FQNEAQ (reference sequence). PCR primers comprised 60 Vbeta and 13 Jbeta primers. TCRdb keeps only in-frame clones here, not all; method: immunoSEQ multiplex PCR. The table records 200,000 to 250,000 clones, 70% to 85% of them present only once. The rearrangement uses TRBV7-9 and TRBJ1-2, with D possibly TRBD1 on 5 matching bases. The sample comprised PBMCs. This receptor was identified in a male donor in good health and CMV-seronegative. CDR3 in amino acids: CSSSYPGGTVYGYTF. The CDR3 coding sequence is TGTTCCAGCAGCTACCCGGGGGGTACGGTCTATGGCTACACCTTC.